A single sample is the source of the 10 T cell receptor beta chains below, sequenced in a study of blood T cell repertoires in COVID-19. Data came from immunoSEQ multiplex PCR; TCRdb stores just in-frame clones and leaves some out. The sample includes about 130,000 clones, roughly 86% seen only once; the top ten take 11%. Sequencing was carried out using peripheral blood. These receptors all come from a woman in her 70s with COVID-19, enrolled during active disease.

The rearrangement uses TRBV10-1 and TRBJ1-3, with D tentatively TRBD1 (6 bases). Between the trimmed V and J ends, which lost 7 bases and 0 bases, there was a span of 10 bases. In germline, CDR1 is WNHNN, CDR2 SYGVQD (reference sequence). The CDR3 spans 14 residues. Here the CDR3 DNA reads TGCGCCAGCACCCGGGACATCTCTGGAAACACCATATATTTT. Residues: CASTRDISGNTIYF.

This chain joins TRBV7-2 and TRBJ2-3, with a weak D call TRBD2 (6 bases). CDR3 length: 16 amino acids. The V gene's germline CDR1 is SGHTA and CDR2 FQGNSA. Trimming shortened V by 0 bases and J by 0 bases, and 10 bases separated the two germline ends. DNA for the CDR3: TGTGCCAGCAGCTTAGCGGGGGGACCTAGCACAGATACGCAGTATTTT. Its translation is CASSLAGGPSTDTQYF.

The chain has TRBV4-2 and TRBJ1-4; 8 bases match TRBD1. Germline assignment: CDR1 LGHNA and CDR2 YNFKEQ. V lost 6 bases to trimming and J lost 6 bases; unmatched junction nucleotides: 9. The CDR3 is made up of 15 amino acids. The CDR3 loop reads CASSPYGQGDEKLFF. In nucleotides, the CDR3 is TGTGCCAGCAGTCCTTACGGACAGGGAGATGAAAAACTGTTTTTT.

About this clone: This same CDR3 is encoded by further DNA sequences in the sample. This chain joins TRBV3-1 (or the pseudogene TRBV3-2) and TRBJ2-2; the D is unclear. The CDR3 runs 13 residues. Trimming cost V 2 bases and J 5 bases, with 6 bases left between them. Germline V lookup: CDR1 LGHDT, CDR2 YNNKEL (reference sequence). For the CDR3, the DNA is TGTGCCAGCAGCCAATCTAGAACCGGGGAGCTGTTTTTT. Protein: CASSQSRTGELFF.

The chain employs TRBV7-9 and TRBJ1-1; TRBD1 matches 10 bases. The germline gives CDR1 SEHNR, CDR2 FQNEAQ (reference sequence). This CDR3 spans 16 amino acids. The V segment lost 6 bases and the J segment 0 bases; nucleotides outside the gene matches: 7. Here the CDR3 reads CASSPRQGAVNTEAFF. In DNA, the CDR3 is TGTGCCAGCAGTCCCAGACAGGGGGCTGTGAACACTGAAGCTTTCTTT.

V usage is TRBV5-1 and J usage is TRBJ2-7; D is perhaps TRBD2 (5 bases). The CDR3 is 16 amino acids. Germline V lookup: CDR1 SGHRS, CDR2 YFSETQ. Trimming cost V 4 bases and J 0 bases, with 17 bases left between them. The CDR3 is CASSKSGEGYSYEQYF. CDR3 bases: TGCGCCAGCAGCAAGTCAGGAGAGGGTTACTCCTACGAGCAGTACTTC.

The V call is TRBV28, the J call TRBJ1-4, with 11 bases that match TRBD1. The germline CDR1 and CDR2 sequences are MDHEN and SYDVKM. This CDR3 has 17 residues. Trimming at V came to 3 bases and at J to 7 bases, leaving 10 bases not matched to a gene. CDR3 residues: CASSFPRTGGVGEKLFF. The CDR3 DNA reads TGTGCCAGCAGTTTTCCCCGGACAGGGGGCGTTGGTGAAAAACTGTTTTTT.

This clone is a singleton in its sample. The chain combines TRBV7-3 with TRBJ2-3, with 9 bases aligning to TRBD2. Trimming at V came to 2 bases and at J to 1 base, leaving 10 bases not matched to a gene. There are 18 residues in the CDR3. Per germline, CDR1 SGHTA and CDR2 FQGTGA. CDR3 coding DNA: TGTGCCAGCAGCTTAGGCCCCGGAGTAGCGGGGGGCACAGATACGCAGTATTTT. Amino acids: CASSLGPGVAGGTDTQYF.

The V call is TRBV21-1, the J call TRBJ1-5; TRBD1, the table's D call, lacks a check against the DNA. TRBV21-1 is listed as a pseudogene. The CDR3 runs 18 residues. Here the CDR3 reads CASSQGPVDRDSNQPQHF. CDR3 DNA sequence: TGTGCCAGCAGCCAGGGGCCCGTGGACAGGGATAGCAATCAGCCCCAGCATTTT.

V is TRBV29-1 and J is TRBJ1-4, with 8 positions matching TRBD1. The trim removed 6 bases at V and 7 bases at J, leaving 7 bases unmatched. The CDR3 runs 13 residues. Germline CDR1 and CDR2: SQVTM and ANQGSEA. DNA of the CDR3: TGCAGCGTCGGGGACAGGTCGGGTGAAAAACTGTTTTTT. It yields the protein CSVGDRSGEKLFF.